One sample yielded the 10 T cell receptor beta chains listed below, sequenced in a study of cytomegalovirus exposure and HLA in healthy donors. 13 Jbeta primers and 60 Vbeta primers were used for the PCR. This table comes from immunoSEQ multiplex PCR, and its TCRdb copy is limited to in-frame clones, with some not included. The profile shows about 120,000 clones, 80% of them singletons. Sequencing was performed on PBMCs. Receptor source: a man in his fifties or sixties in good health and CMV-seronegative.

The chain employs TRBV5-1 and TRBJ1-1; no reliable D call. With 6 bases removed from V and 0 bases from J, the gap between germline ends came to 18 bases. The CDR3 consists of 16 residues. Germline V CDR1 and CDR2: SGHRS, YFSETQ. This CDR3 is CASTREGSVMNTEAFF. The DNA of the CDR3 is TGCGCCAGCACTCGTGAGGGTTCGGTCATGAACACTGAAGCTTTCTTT. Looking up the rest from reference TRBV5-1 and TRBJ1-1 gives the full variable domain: KAGVTQTPRYLIKTRGQQVTLSCSPISGHRSVSWYQQTPGQGLQFLFEYFSETQRNKGNFPGRFSGRQFSNSRSEMNVSTLELGDSALYLCASTREGSVMNTEAFFGQGTRLTVV.

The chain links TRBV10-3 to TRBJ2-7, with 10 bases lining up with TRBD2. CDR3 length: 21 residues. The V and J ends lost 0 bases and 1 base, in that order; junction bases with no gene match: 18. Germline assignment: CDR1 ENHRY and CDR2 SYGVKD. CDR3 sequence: CAISESKRASGGPRRSYEQYF. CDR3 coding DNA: TGTGCCATCAGTGAGTCGAAAAGGGCTAGCGGGGGCCCTCGACGTTCCTACGAGCAGTACTTC.

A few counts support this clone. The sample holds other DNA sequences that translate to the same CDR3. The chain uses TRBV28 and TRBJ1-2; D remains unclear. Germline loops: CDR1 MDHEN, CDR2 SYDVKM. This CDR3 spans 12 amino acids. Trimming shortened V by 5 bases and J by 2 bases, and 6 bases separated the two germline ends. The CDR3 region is CASSPMNYGYTF. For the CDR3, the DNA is TGTGCCAGCAGTCCCATGAACTATGGCTACACCTTC.

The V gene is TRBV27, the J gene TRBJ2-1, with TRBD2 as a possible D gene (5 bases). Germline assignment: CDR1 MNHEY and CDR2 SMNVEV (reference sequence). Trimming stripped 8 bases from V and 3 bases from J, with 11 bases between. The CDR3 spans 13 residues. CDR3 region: CASREEVYNEQFF. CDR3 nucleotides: TGTGCCAGCCGGGAAGAGGTCTACAATGAGCAGTTCTTC.

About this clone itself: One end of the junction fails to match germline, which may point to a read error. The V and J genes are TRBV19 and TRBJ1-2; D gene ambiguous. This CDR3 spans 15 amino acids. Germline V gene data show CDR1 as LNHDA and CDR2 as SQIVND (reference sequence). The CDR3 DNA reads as TGTGCCAGTAGTATCGGGGATCAAGCTAACTATGGCTGCACCTTC. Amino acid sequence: CASSIGDQANYGCTF.

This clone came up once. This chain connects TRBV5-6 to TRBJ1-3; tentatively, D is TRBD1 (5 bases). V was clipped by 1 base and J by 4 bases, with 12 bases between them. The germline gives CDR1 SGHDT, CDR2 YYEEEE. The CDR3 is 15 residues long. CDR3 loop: CASSLRRVGGNTIYF. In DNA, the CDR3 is TGTGCCAGCAGCTTGCGCAGGGTGGGCGGAAACACCATATATTTT.

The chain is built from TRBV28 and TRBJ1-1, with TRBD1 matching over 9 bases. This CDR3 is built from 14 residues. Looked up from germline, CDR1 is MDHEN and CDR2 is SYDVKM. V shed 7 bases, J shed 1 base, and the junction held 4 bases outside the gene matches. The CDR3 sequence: CASKLTGGNTEAFF. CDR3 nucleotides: TGTGCCAGCAAACTGACAGGGGGGAACACTGAAGCTTTCTTT. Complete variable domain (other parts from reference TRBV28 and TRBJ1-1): DVKVTQSSRYLVKRTGEKVFLECVQDMDHENMFWYRQDPGLGLRLIYFSYDVKMKEKGDIPEGYSVSREKKERFSLILESASTNQTSMYLCASKLTGGNTEAFFGQGTRLTVV.

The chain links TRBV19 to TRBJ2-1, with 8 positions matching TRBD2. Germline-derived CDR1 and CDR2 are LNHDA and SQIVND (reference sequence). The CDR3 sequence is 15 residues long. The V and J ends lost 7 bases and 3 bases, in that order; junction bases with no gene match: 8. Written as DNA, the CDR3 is TGTGCCAGTACCTTTGGGACTAGGGACTACAATGAGCAGTTCTTC. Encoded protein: CASTFGTRDYNEQFF. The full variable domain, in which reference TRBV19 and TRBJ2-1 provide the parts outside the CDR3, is DGGITQSPKYLFRKEGQNVTLSCEQNLNHDAMYWYRQDPGQGLRLIYYSQIVNDFQKGDIAEGYSVSREKKESFPLTVTSAQKNPTAFYLCASTFGTRDYNEQFFGPGTRLTVL.

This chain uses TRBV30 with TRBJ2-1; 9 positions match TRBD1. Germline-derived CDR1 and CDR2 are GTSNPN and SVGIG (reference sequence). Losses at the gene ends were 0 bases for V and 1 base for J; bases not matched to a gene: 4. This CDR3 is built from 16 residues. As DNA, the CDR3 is TGTGCCTGGAGTGTAGAGGGACAGGGATCCTACAATGAGCAGTTCTTC. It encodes CAWSVEGQGSYNEQFF.

CDR3 protein: CASSWLGGRNTDTQYF. The DNA of the CDR3 is TGTGCCAGCAGCTGGCTTGGCGGGCGGAACACAGATACGCAGTATTTT. The chain has TRBV7-3 and TRBJ2-3; perhaps TRBD2 as D (5 bases). The CDR3 length is 16 residues. The V and J ends lost 4 bases and 2 bases respectively, with 16 bases between them. CDR1 and CDR2 (germline): SGHTA, FQGTGA. Looking up the rest from reference TRBV7-3 and TRBJ2-3 gives the full variable domain: GAGVSQTPSNKVTEKGKYVELRCDPISGHTALYWYRQSLGQGPEFLIYFQGTGAADDSGLPNDRFFAVRPEGSVSTLKIQRTERGDSAVYLCASSWLGGRNTDTQYFGPGTRLTVL.